What follows are 21 T cell receptor beta chains derived from one specimen sequenced in a study of T cell responses to AZD1222 COVID-19 vaccine. TCRdb's table, derived via immunoSEQ multiplex PCR, lists solely in-frame clones and lacks some. The table shows tens of thousands of clones, with around nine tenths occurring only once. The input for sequencing was peripheral blood, taken on day 0 of AZD1222 vaccination. All receptors come from an adult in good health.

This clone was seen only a few times. This sequence joins TRBV18 and TRBJ1-5; D is unresolved. Looked up from germline, CDR1 is KGHSH and CDR2 is LQKENI. This CDR3 has 12 residues. V was clipped by 6 bases and J by 6 bases, with 9 bases between them. The CDR3 here is CASSQEGQPQHF. CDR3 in DNA: TGTGCCAGCTCCCAAGAGGGTCAGCCCCAGCATTTT.

V gene TRBV28 combines with J gene TRBJ1-2, with TRBD1 identical over 10 bases. The junction had 12 bases not matched to a gene; V was cut back by 7 bases and J by 7 bases. This CDR3 spans 15 amino acids. Germline CDR1 and CDR2: MDHEN and SYDVKM. CDR3 sequence reads: CASTTVGTGVRGYTF. DNA for the CDR3: TGTGCCAGCACCACGGTCGGGACAGGGGTACGTGGCTACACCTTC.

The chain recombines TRBV5-1 with TRBJ1-2, with TRBD1 matching over 8 bases. CDR1 and CDR2 from the germline V gene are SGHRS and YFSETQ. V shed 4 bases, J shed 3 bases, and the junction held 2 bases outside the gene matches. The CDR3 consists of 13 residues. The CDR3 DNA reads TGCGCCAGCAGCCCGACAGGGGACTATGGCTACACCTTC. Amino acid sequence: CASSPTGDYGYTF.

The rearrangement links TRBV5-1 to TRBJ2-7; 9 bases agree with TRBD1. Germline loops: CDR1 SGHRS, CDR2 YFSETQ. V was clipped by 6 bases and J by 1 base; unmatched bases: 2. The CDR3 loop spans 13 amino acids. The CDR3 sequence: CASTGTGSYEQYV. CDR3 DNA sequence: TGCGCCAGCACCGGGACAGGGTCCTACGAGCAGTACGTC.

The chain uses TRBV6-5 and TRBJ2-1; D gene unclear. Germline CDR1 and CDR2: MNHEY and SVGAGI. V lost 4 bases and J 4 bases, leaving 14 bases between the germline ends. The CDR3 is 15 amino acids. The CDR3 protein is CASSSRFTLYNEQFF. The DNA for the CDR3 is TGTGCCAGCAGTTCTCGATTCACCCTTTACAATGAGCAGTTCTTC.

V usage is TRBV29-1 and J usage is TRBJ2-2; TRBD1 matches at 11 bases. Germline V CDR1 and CDR2: SQVTM, ANQGSEA. The CDR3 is made up of 13 amino acids. After removal of 7 bases from V and 6 bases from J, the junction contained 4 bases not matched to a gene. CDR3 nucleotide sequence: TGCAGCGCCCTGGACAGGGGGCCCGGGGAGCTGTTTTTT. As protein: CSALDRGPGELFF.

This chain connects TRBV30 to TRBJ1-2, with D unresolved. Germline assignment: CDR1 GTSNPN and CDR2 SVGIG (reference sequence). Trimming cost V 2 bases and J 5 bases, with 21 bases left between them. The CDR3 is 16 amino acids. As DNA, the CDR3 is TGTGCCTGGAGTTTTGTGGGGTCTGCTGCAATATATGGCTACACCTTC. It specifies CAWSFVGSAAIYGYTF.

V gene TRBV6-5 combines with J gene TRBJ1-1; possibly TRBD1 for D (6 bases). Germline V gives CDR1 MNHEY, CDR2 SVGAGI. V lost 0 bases, J lost 4 bases, and 9 bases lay in between. This CDR3 has 14 amino acids. CDR3 region: CASSYSSGATEAFF. The CDR3 region has the DNA TGTGCCAGCAGTTACTCCTCAGGGGCCACTGAAGCTTTCTTT.

The chain joins TRBV28 to TRBJ1-5; D call uncertain. The ends were cut back, 6 bases at V and 0 bases at J, with 12 bases in the middle. Germline CDR1 and CDR2: MDHEN and SYDVKM. The CDR3 runs to 15 residues. CDR3 bases: TGTGCCAGCAGCCCGGATAGTTATAGCAATCAGCCCCAGCATTTT. This translates into CASSPDSYSNQPQHF.

V gene TRBV6-5 combines with J gene TRBJ1-4; D might be TRBD1 (5 bases). The germline V and J ends were trimmed by 0 bases and 5 bases, with 10 bases remaining between them. The germline gives CDR1 MNHEY, CDR2 SVGAGI. The CDR3 loop spans 15 amino acids. Here the CDR3 reads CASSYSQGLNEKLFF. The CDR3 nucleotides read TGTGCCAGCAGTTACTCCCAGGGCTTAAATGAAAAACTGTTTTTT.

The V call is TRBV28, the J call TRBJ2-5, with D possibly matching TRBD2 (7 bases). CDR3 size: 13 residues. Germline CDR1 is MDHEN and CDR2 is SYDVKM. Trimming pared 5 bases from V and 5 bases from J, leaving 12 bases between. CDR3 sequence reads: CASSIWGGETQYF. The DNA of the CDR3 is TGTGCCAGCAGTATCTGGGGGGGCGAGACCCAGTACTTC.

J is TRBJ2-5 and V is TRBV3-1 (or the pseudogene TRBV3-2), with no clear D. Trimming cost V 4 bases and J 5 bases, with 8 bases left between them. This CDR3 has 12 amino acids. Germline V gives CDR1 LGHDT, CDR2 YNNKEL (reference sequence). Here the CDR3 reads CASSPLRETQYF. CDR3 DNA sequence: TGTGCCAGCAGCCCACTTAGGGAGACCCAGTACTTC.

This chain links TRBV28 with TRBJ1-5; D remains unclear. V was trimmed by 8 bases and J by 0 bases, leaving 14 bases between them. This CDR3 comprises 15 residues. Germline V gene sequence: CDR1 MDHEN, CDR2 SYDVKM. The CDR3 loop reads CASSADSYSNQPQHF. DNA for the CDR3: TGTGCCAGCTCGGCAGACTCGTATAGCAATCAGCCCCAGCATTTT.

The J gene is TRBJ1-2, the V gene TRBV28; no reliable D call. The CDR3 is made up of 12 amino acids. Looked up from germline, CDR1 is MDHEN and CDR2 is SYDVKM. Deletions cut 8 bases from V and 7 bases from J, with 14 bases between. CDR3 nucleotide sequence: TGTGCCAGCCAACAAGCCCGGTCTGGCTACACCTTC. It translates to CASQQARSGYTF.

The rearrangement links TRBV2 to TRBJ2-1; a weak D match, TRBD2 (5 bases). Between the trimmed V and J ends, which lost 6 bases and 9 bases, there was a span of 9 bases. Looked up from germline, CDR1 is SNHLY and CDR2 is FYNNEI. CDR3 length equals 11 residues. CDR3 in DNA: TGTGCCAGCAGGGCGGGTGGTGAGCAGTTCTTC. It encodes CASRAGGEQFF.

This clone was counted a single time. This sequence joins TRBV18 and TRBJ2-1; TRBD1 might be the D (5 bases). Germline V lookup: CDR1 KGHSH, CDR2 LQKENI. CDR3 length: 14 residues. Trimming took off 0 bases at V and 6 bases at J, with 9 bases between the two ends. The CDR3 sequence is CASSPPSGFNEQFF. The DNA for the CDR3 is TGTGCCAGCTCACCACCGTCAGGGTTCAATGAGCAGTTCTTC. The full variable domain, rest sourced from reference TRBV18 and TRBJ2-1, is NAGVMQNPRHLVRRRGQEARLRCSPMKGHSHVYWYRQLPEEGLKFMVYLQKENIIDESGMPKERFSAEFPKEGPSILRIQQVVRGDSAAYFCASSPPSGFNEQFFGPGTRLTVL.

This rearrangement joins TRBV19 to TRBJ1-5; TRBD1 matches 7 bases. Germline assignment: CDR1 LNHDA and CDR2 SQIVND (reference sequence). The J segment lost 4 bases and the V segment lost 5 bases, leaving 8 bases of the junction unmatched. This CDR3 has 15 residues. In DNA form, the CDR3 reads TGTGCCAGTAGTGCCCGGGACAGCCTAAATCAGCCCCAGCATTTT. Protein sequence: CASSARDSLNQPQHF.

This sequence joins TRBV7-9 and TRBJ2-2; no definite D call. CDR3 length: 14 residues. CDR1 and CDR2 from the germline V gene are SEHNR and FQNEAQ (reference sequence). V shed 3 bases and J shed 4 bases, with 9 bases lying between them. The CDR3 DNA reads as TGTGCCAGCAGCTTGTGGCAAACCACCGGGGAGCTGTTTTTT. Amino acid sequence: CASSLWQTTGELFF. Full variable domain (rest looked up from reference TRBV7-9 and TRBJ2-2): DTGVSQNPRHKITKRGQNVTFRCDPISEHNRLYWYRQTLGQGPEFLTYFQNEAQLEKSRLLSDRFSAERPKGSFSTLEIQRTEQGDSAMYLCASSLWQTTGELFFGEGSRLTVL.

The chain is built from TRBV5-1 and TRBJ1-1; 10 bases match TRBD1. With 3 bases clipped from V and 8 bases from J, the junction kept 4 bases outside the gene matches. From germline, CDR1 is SGHRS and CDR2 YFSETQ. The CDR3 loop spans 13 amino acids. The CDR3 is CASSWGDRGEAFF. The CDR3, as DNA: TGCGCCAGCAGCTGGGGGGACAGGGGAGAAGCTTTCTTT.

This sequence joins TRBV18 and TRBJ2-1; 8 bases are a match to TRBD2. CDR1 and CDR2 (germline): KGHSH, LQKENI. The ends lost 4 bases at V and 5 bases at J; junction bases unmatched: 7. The CDR3 contains 15 residues. The CDR3 DNA sequence: TGTGCCAGCTCACGTCGGGGGGGCACCCACAATGAGCAGTTCTTC. As protein: CASSRRGGTHNEQFF.

The CDR3, as DNA: TGCGCCAGCAGCTCCTCCGGGACCAGTTTAGAAAAACTGTTTTTT. This codes for CASSSSGTSLEKLFF. The V call is TRBV5-1, the J call TRBJ1-4; TRBD1 is a possible D gene (5 bases). The germline V gene has CDR1 SGHRS and CDR2 YFSETQ. CDR3 size: 15 residues. The germline V and J ends were trimmed by 3 bases and 8 bases, with 17 bases remaining between them.